The 26 T cell receptor beta chains presented below share a single source sample, sequenced in a study of T cells in Graves' hyperthyroidism and ophthalmopathy. Amplified TCR beta CDR3 regions came from RNA transcripts. First-round RT-PCR targeting the TCR CDR3 was performed with the HTBI primer set. Via MiXCR, TCRdb re-called the multiplex PCR reads, giving one row per CDR3 protein. The table lists approximately 690,000 distinct CDR3 sequences, 13% to 15% of them singletons. The sample comprised blood. The receptors come from a woman aged 45-65 years with Graves' ophthalmopathy.

In its sample, this clonotype was seen once. The gene calls are TRBV7-6 and TRBJ2-3; 8 positions agree with TRBD1. The CDR3 has 16 amino acids. Germline CDR1 and CDR2: SGHVS and FNYEAQ. V lost 0 bases to trimming and J lost 5 bases; unmatched junction nucleotides: 7. DNA for the CDR3: TGTGCCAGCAGCTTAGCGGCGCAGGGGGCTGGAGATACGCAGTATTTT. Translated: CASSLAAQGAGDTQYF.

Ten or more counts support this clonotype. V and J are TRBV9 and TRBJ2-7; tentative D call: TRBD2 (6 bases). Per germline, CDR1 SGDLS and CDR2 YYNGEE. The CDR3 covers 14 residues. V was shortened by 0 bases and J by 2 bases, with 9 bases between the two germline ends. The CDR3 DNA sequence: TGTGCCAGCAGCGTAGACGGGGAGGCCTACGAGCAGTACTTC. It is translated as CASSVDGEAYEQYF.

This clonotype came up a few times. The V and J genes are TRBV18 and TRBJ2-2, with TRBD2 matching over 10 bases. The germline V gene has CDR1 KGHSH and CDR2 LQKENI. The V and J ends lost 4 bases and 1 base, in that order; junction bases with no gene match: 6. This CDR3 has 17 amino acids. The CDR3 sequence is CASSLLAGLENTGELFF. The CDR3 DNA follows: TGTGCCAGCTCACTACTAGCGGGACTTGAGAACACCGGGGAGCTGTTTTTT.

This clonotype was picked up many times. The rearrangement links TRBV15 to TRBJ1-1; 7 positions match TRBD1. Germline values: CDR1 LNHNV, CDR2 YYDKDF (reference sequence). The J segment lost 1 base and the V segment lost 5 bases, leaving 7 bases of the junction unmatched. This CDR3 contains 15 residues. The CDR3 DNA sequence: TGTGCCACCAGCCTCCGACAGGGTTGGAACACTGAAGCTTTCTTT. Translated: CATSLRQGWNTEAFF.

This clonotype was counted many times. V and J are TRBV7-9 and TRBJ2-1; 9 bases line up with TRBD2. V was clipped by 2 bases and J by 10 bases; unmatched bases: 3. The CDR3 length is 13 residues. Per germline, CDR1 SEHNR and CDR2 FQNEAQ (reference sequence). CDR3 loop: CASSLRSGREQFF. CDR3 nucleotides: TGTGCCAGCAGCTTAAGGAGCGGGAGGGAGCAGTTCTTC.

This clonotype was picked up many times. This CDR3 is CASSAYWDIRKESNQPQHF. In DNA form, the CDR3 reads TGTGCCAGCAGTGCGTACTGGGACATCCGAAAGGAGAGCAATCAGCCCCAGCATTTT. V is TRBV28 and J is TRBJ1-5; D may be TRBD1 (6 bases). The CDR3 is 19 residues long. Germline lookup yields CDR1 MDHEN and CDR2 SYDVKM. V lost 5 bases and J lost 1, with 24 bases in between.

This clonotype has ten or more counts. The chain recombines TRBV25-1 with TRBJ1-2; D is uncertain. The germline CDR1 and CDR2 sequences are MGHDK and SYGVNS. Trimming left V 3 bases short and J 5 bases short, with 13 bases between. The CDR3 covers 14 residues. The CDR3 region is CASSEPQVGYGYTF. CDR3 nucleotides: TGTGCCAGCAGTGAGCCGCAGGTGGGATATGGCTACACCTTC.

This clonotype was counted ten times or more. The genes are TRBV29-1 and TRBJ2-1, with no clear D. V was trimmed by 1 base and J by 5 bases, leaving 18 bases between them. This CDR3 has 16 amino acids. Germline V gene lookup returns CDR1 SQVTM and CDR2 ANQGSEA. CDR3 residues: CSVEGGKIRPNNEQFF. The CDR3 DNA is TGCAGCGTTGAAGGTGGCAAAATAAGGCCGAACAATGAGCAGTTCTTC.

The V gene is TRBV27, the J gene TRBJ2-7, with 7 bases matching TRBD2. CDR3 size: 15 residues. Trimming at V came to 3 bases and at J to 5 bases, leaving 10 bases not matched to a gene. Germline lookup yields CDR1 MNHEY and CDR2 SMNVEV (reference sequence). For the CDR3, the DNA is TGTGCCAGCAGTTTTGAGGGAGGGCCGATGGACGAGCAGTACTTC. Its translation: CASSFEGGPMDEQYF.

This clonotype turned up a few times. This rearrangement joins TRBV20-1 to TRBJ1-2; D gene ambiguous. The CDR3 is made up of 12 amino acids. Germline loops: CDR1 DFQATT, CDR2 SNEGSKA (reference sequence). V lost 1 base, J lost 5 bases, and 8 bases lay in between. This chain's CDR3 is CSARVTGYGYTF. Written as DNA, the CDR3 is TGCAGTGCTAGAGTTACGGGTTATGGCTACACCTTC.

The V and J genes are TRBV19 and TRBJ2-7, with 7 bases lining up with TRBD1. The V gene's germline CDR1 is LNHDA and CDR2 SQIVND (reference sequence). This CDR3 contains 15 residues. Losses at the gene ends were 3 bases for V and 0 bases for J; bases not matched to a gene: 5. The CDR3 spells CASSMSGTASYEQYF. The CDR3 coding sequence is TGTGCCAGTAGTATGTCCGGGACAGCCTCCTACGAGCAGTACTTC.

Comment on this clonotype: At one end the junction does not follow the germline gene, possibly because of a read error. This chain connects TRBV29-1 to TRBJ1-1; D uncertain. Germline CDR1 and CDR2: SQVTM and ANQGSEA. The CDR3 is made up of 13 amino acids. CDR3 residues: CSVDSGRNTEALF. CDR3 in DNA: TGCAGCGTTGACTCCGGACGGAACACTGAAGCTCTCTTT.

The rearrangement links TRBV5-1 to TRBJ2-1, with a possible D match to TRBD2 (5 bases). The CDR3 sequence is 16 residues long. Germline V gives CDR1 SGHRS, CDR2 YFSETQ. V was pared by 4 bases and J by 5 bases, with 19 bases between. In DNA, the CDR3 is TGCGCCAGCAGCATAGGTAGACAAGCGGAAGACAATGAGCAGTTCTTC. As protein: CASSIGRQAEDNEQFF. Together with reference TRBV5-1 and TRBJ2-1, the CDR3 gives the full variable domain: KAGVTQTPRYLIKTRGQQVTLSCSPISGHRSVSWYQQTPGQGLQFLFEYFSETQRNKGNFPGRFSGRQFSNSRSEMNVSTLELGDSALYLCASSIGRQAEDNEQFFGPGTRLTVL.

This clonotype was found many times. The V call is TRBV20-1, the J call TRBJ2-7; maybe TRBD2 (5 bases). Germline V CDR1 and CDR2: DFQATT, SNEGSKA (reference sequence). CDR3 length: 13 amino acids. Trimming took 3 bases from V and 3 from J, leaving 12 bases between them. The CDR3 coding sequence is TGCAGTGCTAGTGTACTAGAGGGCTACGAGCAGTACTTC. Its translation: CSASVLEGYEQYF.

This clonotype was picked up many times. The chain recombines TRBV6-1 with TRBJ2-3; 8 positions match TRBD2. The length of the CDR3 is 14 residues. The V segment lost 6 bases and the J segment 4 bases; nucleotides outside the gene matches: 6. Germline CDR1 MNHNS, CDR2 SASEGT. The CDR3 sequence: CASRREGLADTQYF. CDR3 nucleotide sequence: TGTGCCAGCAGACGGGAGGGCCTGGCAGATACGCAGTATTTT.

This chain uses TRBV7-6 with TRBJ1-1; D is unresolved. This CDR3 has 15 amino acids. The ends were cut back, 3 bases at V and 0 bases at J, with 11 bases in the middle. Germline CDR1 SGHVS, CDR2 FNYEAQ. This CDR3 reads CASSFAGNMNTEAFF. CDR3 in DNA: TGTGCCAGCAGCTTCGCTGGTAACATGAACACTGAAGCTTTCTTT. Variable domain in full (rest from reference TRBV7-6 and TRBJ1-1): GAGVSQSPRYKVTKRGQDVALRCDPISGHVSLYWYRQALGQGPEFLTYFNYEAQQDKSGLPNDRFSAERPEGSISTLTIQRTEQRDSAMYRCASSFAGNMNTEAFFGQGTRLTVV.

The rearrangement uses TRBV18 and TRBJ2-3, with a possible D match to TRBD1 (6 bases). Trimming shortened V by 0 bases and J by 2 bases, and 15 bases separated the two germline ends. The CDR3 totals 17 residues. Germline V gives CDR1 KGHSH, CDR2 LQKENI. The CDR3, as DNA: TGTGCCAGCTCACCACCTGTTAGGACAGACCACACAGATACGCAGTATTTT. Protein product: CASSPPVRTDHTDTQYF.

The chain combines TRBV20-1 with TRBJ1-1; tentatively, D is TRBD1 (6 bases). The CDR3 length is 13 residues. Per the germline V gene, CDR1 is DFQATT and CDR2 is SNEGSKA (reference sequence). V shed 6 bases and J shed 9 bases, with 20 bases lying between them. The CDR3 spells CSAYQTDRWQAFF. CDR3 nucleotide sequence: TGCAGTGCCTACCAAACAGACAGGTGGCAAGCTTTCTTT.

Many counts were recorded for this clonotype. The V and J genes are TRBV5-1 and TRBJ1-2; TRBD1 aligns across 7 bases. Germline lookup yields CDR1 SGHRS and CDR2 YFSETQ. Losses at the gene ends were 1 base for V and 4 bases for J; bases not matched to a gene: 7. This CDR3 contains 15 residues. In DNA form, the CDR3 reads TGCGCCAGCAGCTTGACAGGGGAAAAGGGCTATGGCTACACCTTC. Its translation: CASSLTGEKGYGYTF.

This clonotype has just a few counts. The chain uses TRBV6-1 and TRBJ2-5; the D gene is possibly TRBD2 (6 bases). The CDR3 is 17 amino acids. From germline, CDR1 is MNHNS and CDR2 SASEGT. V was cut by 4 bases and J by 0 bases, with 18 bases left in between. DNA for the CDR3: TGTGCCAGCAGTGGAAGGCTCCCTGCTAGCGACCAAGAGACCCAGTACTTC. Protein: CASSGRLPASDQETQYF.

Ten or more counts support this clonotype. The rearrangement uses TRBV27 and TRBJ2-1, with 7 bases lining up with TRBD1. With V trimmed by 1 base and J by 3 bases, 3 bases remained unmatched. Looked up from germline, CDR1 is MNHEY and CDR2 is SMNVEV (reference sequence). The CDR3 has 15 residues. CDR3: CASSLYGTDYNEQFF. The CDR3 coding sequence is TGTGCCAGCAGTTTATATGGGACAGACTACAATGAGCAGTTCTTC.

This clonotype was counted a single time. This CDR3 reads CASSFLRSPYNEQFF. CDR3 nucleotide sequence: TGTGCCAGCAGCTTTCTTAGGAGCCCCTACAATGAGCAGTTCTTC. The chain uses TRBV11-3 and TRBJ2-1; no clear D. Looked up from germline, CDR1 is SGHNT and CDR2 is YENEEA. V was cut by 3 bases and J by 2 bases, with 11 bases left in between. The CDR3 has 15 amino acids.

This clonotype was counted many times. This rearrangement joins TRBV6-1 to TRBJ1-1; D unresolved. Trimming took 6 bases from V and 5 from J, leaving 7 bases between them. The CDR3 runs 11 residues. Germline-derived CDR1 and CDR2 are MNHNS and SASEGT. For the CDR3, the DNA is TGTGCCAGCAGCGTGGGGACTGAAGCTTTCTTT. Translated, it gives CASSVGTEAFF.

This clonotype showed up just a few times. The V gene is TRBV27, the J gene TRBJ2-7; D is possibly TRBD2 (6 bases). The CDR3 covers 15 residues. Germline loops: CDR1 MNHEY, CDR2 SMNVEV (reference sequence). V shed 1 base and J shed 0 bases, with 10 bases lying between them. The CDR3 protein is CASSLWLAPSYEQYF. The CDR3 nucleotides read TGTGCCAGCAGTTTATGGCTAGCGCCCTCCTACGAGCAGTACTTC.

This clonotype was detected ten times or more. This chain uses TRBV7-2 with TRBJ2-3; the match to TRBD2 covers 14 bases. From germline, CDR1 is SGHTA and CDR2 FQGNSA. The CDR3 length is 17 residues. The ends lost 3 bases at V and 3 bases at J; junction bases unmatched: 5. Here the CDR3 reads CASSFGTSGSGTDTQYF. The CDR3 nucleotides read TGTGCCAGCAGCTTTGGGACTAGCGGGAGTGGGACAGATACGCAGTATTTT.

At least ten counts were recorded for this clonotype. The chain joins TRBV5-1 to TRBJ2-7; D perhaps matches TRBD2 (5 bases). The CDR3 sequence is 16 residues long. V dropped 0 bases and J dropped 6 bases, with 19 bases sitting between them. Looked up from germline, CDR1 is SGHRS and CDR2 is YFSETQ. This CDR3 reads CASSLERNWRPLEQYF. As DNA, the CDR3 is TGCGCCAGCAGCTTGGAGAGGAATTGGAGGCCTCTCGAGCAGTACTTC.